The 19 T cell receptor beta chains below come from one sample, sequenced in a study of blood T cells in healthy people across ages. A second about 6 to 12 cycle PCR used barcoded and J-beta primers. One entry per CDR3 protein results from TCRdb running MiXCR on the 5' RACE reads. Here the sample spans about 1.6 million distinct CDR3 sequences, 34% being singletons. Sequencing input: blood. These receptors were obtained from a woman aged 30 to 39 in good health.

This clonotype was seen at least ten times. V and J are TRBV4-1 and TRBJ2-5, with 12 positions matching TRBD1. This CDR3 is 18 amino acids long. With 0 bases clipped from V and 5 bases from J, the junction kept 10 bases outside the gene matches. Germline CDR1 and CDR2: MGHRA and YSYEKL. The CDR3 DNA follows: TGCGCCAGCAGCCAAGAGGGGTTGGGACAGGGGGCGCGGGAGACCCAGTACTTC. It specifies CASSQEGLGQGARETQYF.

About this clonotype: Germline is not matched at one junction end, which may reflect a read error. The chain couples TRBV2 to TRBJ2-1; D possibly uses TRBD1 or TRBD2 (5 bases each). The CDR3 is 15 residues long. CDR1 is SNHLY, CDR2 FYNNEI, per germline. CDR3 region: CAGRVSGTRNHEQFF. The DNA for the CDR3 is TGTGCCGGCAGAGTTTCAGGGACGCGCAATCATGAGCAGTTCTTC.

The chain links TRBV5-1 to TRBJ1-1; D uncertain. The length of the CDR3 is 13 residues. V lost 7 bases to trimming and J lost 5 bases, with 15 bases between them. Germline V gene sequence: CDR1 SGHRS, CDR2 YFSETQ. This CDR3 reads CASRSQGETEAFF. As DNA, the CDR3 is TGCGCCAGCCGGTCTCAAGGTGAGACTGAAGCTTTCTTT.

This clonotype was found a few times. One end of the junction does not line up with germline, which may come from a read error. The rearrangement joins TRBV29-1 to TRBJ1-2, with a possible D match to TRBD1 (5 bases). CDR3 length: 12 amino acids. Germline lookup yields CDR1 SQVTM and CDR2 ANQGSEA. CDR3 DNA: TGCAGCTTTGAGACAGTTTATTATGGCTACACCTTC. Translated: CSFETVYYGYTF.

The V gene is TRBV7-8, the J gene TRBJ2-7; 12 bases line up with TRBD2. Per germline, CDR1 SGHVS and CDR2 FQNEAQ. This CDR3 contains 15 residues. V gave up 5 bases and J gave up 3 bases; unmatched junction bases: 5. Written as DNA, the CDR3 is TGTGCCAGCAGCCAAACTAGCGGGAGGATCTACGAGCAGTACTTC. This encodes CASSQTSGRIYEQYF.

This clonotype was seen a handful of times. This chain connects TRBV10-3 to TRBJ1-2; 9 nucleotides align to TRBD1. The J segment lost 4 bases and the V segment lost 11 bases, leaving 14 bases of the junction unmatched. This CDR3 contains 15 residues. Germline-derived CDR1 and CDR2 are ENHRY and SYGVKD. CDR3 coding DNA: TGTGCCGCTAAGAAAGATTCGGGACAGGGCTATGGCTACACCTTC. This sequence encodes CAAKKDSGQGYGYTF.

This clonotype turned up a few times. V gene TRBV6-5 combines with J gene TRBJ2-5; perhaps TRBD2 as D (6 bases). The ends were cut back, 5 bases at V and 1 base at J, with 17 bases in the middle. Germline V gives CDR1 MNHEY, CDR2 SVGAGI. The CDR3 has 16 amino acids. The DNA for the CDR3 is TGTGCCAGCAGTACCTCCGGGTTGGGACTCCAAGAGACCCAGTACTTC. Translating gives CASSTSGLGLQETQYF.

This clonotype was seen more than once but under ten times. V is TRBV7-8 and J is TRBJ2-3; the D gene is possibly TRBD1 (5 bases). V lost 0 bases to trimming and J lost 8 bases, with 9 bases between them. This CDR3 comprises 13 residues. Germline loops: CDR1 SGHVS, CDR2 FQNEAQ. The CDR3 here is CASSLANRFTQYF. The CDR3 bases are TGTGCCAGCAGCTTAGCGAACAGGTTTACGCAGTATTTT.

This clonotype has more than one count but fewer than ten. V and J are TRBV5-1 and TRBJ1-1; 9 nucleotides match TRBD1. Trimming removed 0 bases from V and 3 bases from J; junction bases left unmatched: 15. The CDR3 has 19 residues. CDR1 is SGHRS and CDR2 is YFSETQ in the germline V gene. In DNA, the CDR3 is TGCGCCAGCAGCTTGGGGGGACAGGGCAAGTGGGTTGGTGACACTGAAGCTTTCTTT. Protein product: CASSLGGQGKWVGDTEAFF.

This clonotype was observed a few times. The CDR3 nucleotides read TGCAGTGCTAAGACAGGGAGGGGTTCAACTAATGAAAAACTGTTTTTT. It encodes CSAKTGRGSTNEKLFF. The chain combines TRBV20-1 with TRBJ1-4; 7 nucleotides line up with TRBD1. Germline V gene sequence: CDR1 DFQATT, CDR2 SNEGSKA (reference sequence). Germline trimming cut 4 bases from V and 0 bases from J; bases unmatched to any gene: 8. This CDR3 comprises 16 residues.

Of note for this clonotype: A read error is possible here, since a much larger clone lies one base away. CDR3 bases: TGTGCCAGCATGGGGGACCAAGAGACCCAGTTCTTC. Protein sequence: CASMGDQETQFF. This chain connects TRBV12-3 or TRBV12-4 to TRBJ2-5, with D perhaps assigned TRBD1 or TRBD2 (5 bases each). The DNA end is more similar to TRBJ2-1, so the J call may be wrong. The length of the CDR3 is 12 residues.

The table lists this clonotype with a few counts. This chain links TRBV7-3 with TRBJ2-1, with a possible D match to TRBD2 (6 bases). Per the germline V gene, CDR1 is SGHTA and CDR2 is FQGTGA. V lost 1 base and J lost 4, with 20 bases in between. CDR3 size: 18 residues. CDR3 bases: TGTGCCAGCAGCTTAAAAGCCCTGTCGGCTAGCGTTTACAATGAGCAGTTCTTC. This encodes CASSLKALSASVYNEQFF.

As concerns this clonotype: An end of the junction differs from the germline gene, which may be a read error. CDR3 DNA: TGTGCCAGCACCATCGCCAGCTCCCACAATGAGCAGTTCTTC. Its translation: CASTIASSHNEQFF. The chain is built from TRBV7-2 and TRBJ2-1; the D is unclear. The CDR3 has 14 residues. Germline CDR1 SGHTA, CDR2 FQGNSA.

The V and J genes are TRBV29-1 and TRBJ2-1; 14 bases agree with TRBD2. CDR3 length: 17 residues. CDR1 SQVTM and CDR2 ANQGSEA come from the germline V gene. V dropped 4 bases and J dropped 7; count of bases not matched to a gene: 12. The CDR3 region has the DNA TGCAGCGTTGTTTCAGGGTTAGGACTAGCGGGAGGTAATGAGCAGTTCTTC. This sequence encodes CSVVSGLGLAGGNEQFF.

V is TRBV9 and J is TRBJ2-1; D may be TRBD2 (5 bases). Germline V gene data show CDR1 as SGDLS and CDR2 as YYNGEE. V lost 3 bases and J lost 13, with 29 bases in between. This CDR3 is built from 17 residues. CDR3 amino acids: CASSAGRVGGIQETQFF. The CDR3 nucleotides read TGTGCCAGCAGCGCTGGGAGAGTAGGTGGGATACAAGAGACCCAGTTCTTC.

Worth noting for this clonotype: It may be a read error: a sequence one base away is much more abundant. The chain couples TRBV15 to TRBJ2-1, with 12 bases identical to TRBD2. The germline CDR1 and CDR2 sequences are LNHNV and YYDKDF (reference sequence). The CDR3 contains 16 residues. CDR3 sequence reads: CATSRALAGGPNGQFF. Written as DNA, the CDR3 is TGTGCCACCAGCAGAGCACTAGCGGGAGGCCCAAATGGGCAGTTCTTC.

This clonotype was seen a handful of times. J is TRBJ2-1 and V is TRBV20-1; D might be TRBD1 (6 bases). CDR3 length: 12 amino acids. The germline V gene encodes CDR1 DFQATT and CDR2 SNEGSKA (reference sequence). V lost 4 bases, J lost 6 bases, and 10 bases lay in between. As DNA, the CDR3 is TGCAGTGCTAAAGGACAGCTCAATGAGCAGTTCTTC. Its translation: CSAKGQLNEQFF.

CDR3 sequence (DNA): TGCGCCAGCAGCTTGGGGCCAAGAGGATATGAGCAGTTCTTC. Residues: CASSLGPRGYEQFF. The rearrangement uses TRBV5-1 and TRBJ2-1, with D uncertain. CDR3 length: 14 residues. Germline CDR1 SGHRS, CDR2 YFSETQ. Trimming took 0 bases from V and 8 from J, leaving 12 bases between them.

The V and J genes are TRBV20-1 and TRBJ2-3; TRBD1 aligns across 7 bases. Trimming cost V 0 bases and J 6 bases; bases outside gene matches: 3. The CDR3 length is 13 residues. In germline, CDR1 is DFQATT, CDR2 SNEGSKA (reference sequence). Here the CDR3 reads CSARDQGGDTQYF. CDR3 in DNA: TGCAGTGCTAGAGATCAAGGGGGCGATACGCAGTATTTT.